This T cell receptor beta chain was retrieved from a study of cytomegalovirus exposure and HLA in healthy donors. The CDR3 extends over 15 amino acids. The V and J ends lost 2 bases and 3 bases, in that order; junction bases with no gene match: 4. Germline V gene sequence: CDR1 MNHEY, CDR2 SMNVEV (reference sequence). The PCR had 60 Vbeta and 13 Jbeta primers. Clones were sequenced by immunoSEQ multiplex PCR, and TCRdb holds only the in-frame ones, with some missing. The sample consists of roughly 100,000 clones, around 79% of them appearing once. The TCR originated in a man aged 50-59 years in good health and CMV-seropositive. Sequencing was performed on PBMCs. The V and J genes are TRBV27 and TRBJ2-1; 7 nucleotides line up with TRBD2. The CDR3 protein is CASSLDRGGYNEQFF. CDR3 DNA: TGTGCCAGCAGTTTAGACCGCGGGGGCTACAATGAGCAGTTCTTC.